This T cell receptor beta chain emerged from a study of regulatory T cells in long-lasting Graves disease. About the research overall: Treatment with antithyroid drugs for over 5 years, together with positive TSH receptor antibodies, meant persistent Graves' disease.

Building the TCR beta libraries relied on iRepertoire HTBI primers, and CDR3 regions underwent Arm-PCR. In the original processing: The study identified more than 55 TRBV and approximately 15 TRBJ segments across samples. TCRdb processed the multiplex PCR reads anew with MiXCR; each CDR3 protein has one entry. TCRdb, rather than the study authors, made the V and J calls. The repertoire holds hundreds of thousands of distinct CDR3 sequences, with roughly 20% as singletons. Stated time point: persistent/refractory GD, antithyroid drugs over 5 years with positive TRAb. Researchers made the TCR library from RNA that was extracted from PBMCs. Patients were from an endocrinology department in Xi'an, China. The material sequenced was peripheral blood mononuclear cells (PBMCs), taken when the disease was refractory, from a patient treated with antithyroid drugs. This receptor was taken from a female donor with Graves disease.

The CDR3 DNA is TGCAGTGCTAGAGACCCCTGGGGGAATGAGCAGTTCTTC. Protein: CSARDPWGNEQFF. The V and J genes are TRBV20-1 and TRBJ2-1; perhaps D is TRBD1 or TRBD2 (5 bases each). V was clipped by 0 bases and J by 7 bases, with 10 bases between them. The germline V gene encodes CDR1 DFQATT and CDR2 SNEGSKA (reference sequence). The CDR3 loop spans 13 amino acids.